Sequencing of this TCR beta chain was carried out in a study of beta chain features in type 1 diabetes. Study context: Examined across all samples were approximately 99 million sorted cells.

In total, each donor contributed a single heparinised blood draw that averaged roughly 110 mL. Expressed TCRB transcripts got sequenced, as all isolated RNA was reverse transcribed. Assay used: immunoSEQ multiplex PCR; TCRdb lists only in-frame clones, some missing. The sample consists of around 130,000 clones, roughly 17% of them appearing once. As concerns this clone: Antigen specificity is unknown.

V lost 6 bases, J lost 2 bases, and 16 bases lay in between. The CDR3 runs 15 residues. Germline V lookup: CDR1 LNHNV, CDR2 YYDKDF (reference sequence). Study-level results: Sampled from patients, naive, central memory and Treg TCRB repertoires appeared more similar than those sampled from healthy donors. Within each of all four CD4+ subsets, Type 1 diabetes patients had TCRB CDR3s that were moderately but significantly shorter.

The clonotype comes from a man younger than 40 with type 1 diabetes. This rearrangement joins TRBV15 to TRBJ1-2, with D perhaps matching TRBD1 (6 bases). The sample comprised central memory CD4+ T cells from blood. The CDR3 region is CATRFLLGANYGYTF. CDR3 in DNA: TGTGCCACCAGGTTTCTTCTGGGGGCCAACTATGGCTACACCTTC.